This T cell receptor (beta chain) was recorded in a study of OX40 agonist ivuxolimab in advanced cancers. The germline V gene encodes CDR1 MNHNS and CDR2 SASEGT. The CDR3 totals 14 residues. Trimming removed 4 bases at V and 5 bases at J, with 12 bases between. Points from the study as a whole: No determination was made of the antigen specificity of the expanded peripheral T cells. Expanded clones belonging to CD8+ T cells outnumbered, on average, those of CD4+.

Clones were read by immunoSEQ multiplex PCR, and TCRdb kept only the in-frame ones, dropping some. This table has more than 75,000 clones, 80% to 85% appearing once. Autoimmune disease history or systemic immunosuppression led to patients being barred. Blood specimens came from baseline, cycle 4 day 1, and cycle 7 day 1. On this clone: The antigen is not known.

The sequencing here drew on CD4+ or CD8+ T cells sorted from blood, taken in a trial of the OX40 agonist ivuxolimab. The genes are TRBV6-1 and TRBJ1-5; D might be TRBD1 (6 bases). The receptor was isolated from an adult with an advanced solid tumor such as melanoma, head and neck, liver or kidney cancer. CDR3 in amino acids: CASSARGGDQPQHF. DNA of the CDR3: TGTGCCAGCAGTGCCCGAGGGGGTGATCAGCCCCAGCATTTT.